This section outlines one TCR beta chain sequence together with its context. These data come from a study of blood T cell repertoires in COVID-19. With 5 bases clipped from V and 6 bases from J, the junction kept 9 bases outside the gene matches. Per the germline V gene, CDR1 is MDHEN and CDR2 is SYDVKM. CDR3 length: 16 amino acids. As handled by the study authors: Researchers report that nucleated cell counts were estimated from reference gene primer amplification. Sequenced by immunoSEQ multiplex PCR; TCRdb stores in-frame clones only, minus some. V, J and clone size reflect that table, while D and trimming were determined from the DNA. There are hundreds of thousands of clones in the sample; around 87% occur only once, and over 1% lies in the top ten.

This chain connects TRBV28 to TRBJ1-6; the match to TRBD1 covers 8 bases. The sequencing sample was made of peripheral blood. The sequence came from a man in his 70s with acute or convalescent COVID-19. The CDR3 reads CASSLGQGGTNSPLHF. CDR3 DNA: TGTGCCAGCAGTCTAGGACAGGGTGGGACTAATTCACCCCTCCACTTT.